Presented here are 7 T cell receptor beta chains from one specimen sequenced in a study of blood T cell repertoires in COVID-19. Clones were sequenced by immunoSEQ multiplex PCR, and TCRdb holds only the in-frame ones, with some missing. The sample has 85,000 to 100,000 clones, approximately 80% seen once. Sequencing was carried out using peripheral blood. The receptors stem from a human donor in a cohort sampled during active COVID-19.

J is TRBJ1-1 and V is TRBV19; TRBD1 aligns across 7 bases. The CDR3 has 15 amino acids. The V gene end was trimmed by 5 bases and the J gene end by 0 bases; junction bases not matched to a gene: 6. Germline lookup yields CDR1 LNHDA and CDR2 SQIVND (reference sequence). CDR3 in amino acids: CASSDPGQLNTEAFF. The CDR3 bases are TGTGCCAGTAGTGACCCGGGACAGCTGAACACTGAAGCTTTCTTT. Combining the CDR3 with reference TRBV19 and TRBJ1-1 gives the whole variable domain DGGITQSPKYLFRKEGQNVTLSCEQNLNHDAMYWYRQDPGQGLRLIYYSQIVNDFQKGDIAEGYSVSREKKESFPLTVTSAQKNPTAFYLCASSDPGQLNTEAFFGQGTRLTVV.

V and J are TRBV2 and TRBJ2-3; 10 bases match TRBD2. In germline, CDR1 is SNHLY, CDR2 FYNNEI. V dropped 7 bases and J dropped 1; count of bases not matched to a gene: 5. CDR3 length: 15 residues. DNA for the CDR3: TGTGCCAGCAAGATCACTAGCGGGGGCACAGATACGCAGTATTTT. Its translation: CASKITSGGTDTQYF. The whole variable domain, filled in from reference TRBV2 and TRBJ2-3, reads EPEVTQTPSHQVTQMGQEVILRCVPISNHLYFYWYRQILGQKVEFLVSFYNNEISEKSEIFDDQFSVERPDGSNFTLKIRSTKLEDSAMYFCASKITSGGTDTQYFGPGTRLTVL.

The V call is TRBV19, the J call TRBJ2-7; no reliable D call. Germline V gives CDR1 LNHDA, CDR2 SQIVND (reference sequence). Trimming stripped 6 bases from V and 7 bases from J, with 13 bases between. This CDR3 is built from 12 residues. CDR3: CASSPRESEQYF. The CDR3 DNA sequence: TGTGCCAGTAGCCCGCGTGAGTCGGAGCAGTACTTC.

The V call is TRBV10-3, the J call TRBJ2-1, with 12 bases matching TRBD2. CDR1 ENHRY and CDR2 SYGVKD come from the germline V gene. The CDR3 is 14 amino acids. V lost 6 bases and J lost 7; bases outside the gene matches: 4. CDR3 region: CAIRSSGGGNEQFF. The CDR3 DNA reads as TGTGCCATCAGGTCTAGCGGGGGGGGGAATGAGCAGTTCTTC.

The chain uses TRBV2 and TRBJ2-6, with TRBD2 matching over 11 bases. Trimming at V came to 1 base and at J to 6 bases, leaving 2 bases not matched to a gene. The CDR3 length is 16 residues. Germline lookup yields CDR1 SNHLY and CDR2 FYNNEI. Here the CDR3 reads CASSEELAGAANVLTF. The CDR3 nucleotides are TGTGCCAGCAGTGAAGAACTAGCGGGGGCGGCCAACGTCCTGACTTTC. The variable domain in full, with the rest retrieved from reference TRBV2 and TRBJ2-6, is EPEVTQTPSHQVTQMGQEVILRCVPISNHLYFYWYRQILGQKVEFLVSFYNNEISEKSEIFDDQFSVERPDGSNFTLKIRSTKLEDSAMYFCASSEELAGAANVLTFGAGSRLTVL.

The sample holds one count of this clone. The chain uses TRBV2 and TRBJ1-5; TRBD1 aligns across 7 bases. CDR1 SNHLY and CDR2 FYNNEI come from the germline V gene. This CDR3 region has 17 residues. V lost 1 base and J lost 0; bases outside the gene matches: 6. CDR3 in DNA: TGTGCCAGCAGTGAAGGCCGGGACAGCTATAGCAATCAGCCCCAGCATTTT. Translating it yields CASSEGRDSYSNQPQHF.

This sequence joins TRBV10-3 and TRBJ1-5; 8 nucleotides line up with TRBD1. The germline V gene has CDR1 ENHRY and CDR2 SYGVKD. V shed 6 bases and J 7 bases; nucleotides not matched to a gene: 8. CDR3 length: 14 amino acids. The CDR3 coding sequence is TGTGCCATCAGCGACACAGGGGGAGAGCAGCCCCAGCATTTT. This codes for CAISDTGGEQPQHF.